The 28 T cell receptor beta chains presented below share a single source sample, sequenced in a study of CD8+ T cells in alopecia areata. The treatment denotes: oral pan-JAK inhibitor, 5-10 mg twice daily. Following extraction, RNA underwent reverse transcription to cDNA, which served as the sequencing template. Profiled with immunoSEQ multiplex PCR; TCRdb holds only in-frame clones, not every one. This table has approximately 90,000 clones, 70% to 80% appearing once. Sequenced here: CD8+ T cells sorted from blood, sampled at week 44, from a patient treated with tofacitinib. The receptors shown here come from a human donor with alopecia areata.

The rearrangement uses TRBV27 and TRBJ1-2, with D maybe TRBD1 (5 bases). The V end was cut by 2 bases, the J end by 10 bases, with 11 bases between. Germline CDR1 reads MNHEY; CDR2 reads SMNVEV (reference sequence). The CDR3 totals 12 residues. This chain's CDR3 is CASSLGGLFYTF. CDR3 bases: TGTGCCAGCAGTTTAGGGGGGTTATTCTACACCTTC.

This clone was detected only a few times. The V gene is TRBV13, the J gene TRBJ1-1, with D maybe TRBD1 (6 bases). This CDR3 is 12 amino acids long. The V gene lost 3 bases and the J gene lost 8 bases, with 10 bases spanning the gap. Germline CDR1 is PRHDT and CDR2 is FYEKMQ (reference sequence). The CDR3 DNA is TGTGCCAGCAGCTTCGCCGGACAGGAAGCTTTCTTT. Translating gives CASSFAGQEAFF.

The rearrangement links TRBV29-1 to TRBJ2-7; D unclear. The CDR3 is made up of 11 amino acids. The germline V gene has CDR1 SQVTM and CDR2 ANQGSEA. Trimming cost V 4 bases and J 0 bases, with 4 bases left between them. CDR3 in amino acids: CSVGISYEQYF. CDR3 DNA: TGCAGCGTTGGGATCTCCTACGAGCAGTACTTC.

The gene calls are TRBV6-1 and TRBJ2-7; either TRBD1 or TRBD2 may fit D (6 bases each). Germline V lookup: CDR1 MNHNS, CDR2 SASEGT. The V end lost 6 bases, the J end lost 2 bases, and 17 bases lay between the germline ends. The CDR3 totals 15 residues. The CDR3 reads CASSLEPRGPYEQYF. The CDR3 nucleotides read TGTGCCAGCAGCCTCGAGCCTCGGGGGCCCTACGAGCAGTACTTC.

CDR3 residues: CASSSREVNNEQFF. CDR3 in DNA: TGTGCCAGCAGTTCCCGGGAGGTTAACAATGAGCAGTTCTTC. This chain joins TRBV6-5 and TRBJ2-1, with 7 bases lining up with TRBD2. With 4 bases clipped from V and 5 bases from J, the junction kept 5 bases outside the gene matches. The CDR3 spans 14 residues. Germline V gene lookup returns CDR1 MNHEY and CDR2 SVGAGI.

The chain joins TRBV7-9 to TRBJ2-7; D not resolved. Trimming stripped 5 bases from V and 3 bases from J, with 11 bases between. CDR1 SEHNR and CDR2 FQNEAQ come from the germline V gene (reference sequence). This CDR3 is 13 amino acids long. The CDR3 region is CASSVDGNYEQYF. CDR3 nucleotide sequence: TGTGCCAGCAGCGTTGACGGAAACTACGAGCAGTACTTC.

The CDR3, as DNA: TGTGCCAGCACCTTGGGGACTTCCGAGCAGTTCTTC. Translating it yields CASTLGTSEQFF. This chain uses TRBV28 with TRBJ2-1; TRBD2 might be the D (6 bases). V lost 7 bases to trimming and J lost 10 bases, with 14 bases between them. The CDR3 covers 12 residues. The germline V gene encodes CDR1 MDHEN and CDR2 SYDVKM.

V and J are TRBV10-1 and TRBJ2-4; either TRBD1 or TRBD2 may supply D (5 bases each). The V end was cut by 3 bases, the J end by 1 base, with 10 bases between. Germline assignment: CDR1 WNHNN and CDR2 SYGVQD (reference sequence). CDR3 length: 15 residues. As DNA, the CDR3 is TGCGCCAGCAGTGACACAGGAGGTGCCAAAAACATTCAGTACTTC. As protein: CASSDTGGAKNIQYF.

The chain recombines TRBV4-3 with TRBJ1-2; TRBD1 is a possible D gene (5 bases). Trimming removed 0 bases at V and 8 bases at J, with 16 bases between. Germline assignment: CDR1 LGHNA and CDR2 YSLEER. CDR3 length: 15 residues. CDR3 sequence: CASSQDRSGGMGYTF. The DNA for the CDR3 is TGCGCCAGCAGCCAAGATCGAAGCGGGGGTATGGGCTACACCTTC.

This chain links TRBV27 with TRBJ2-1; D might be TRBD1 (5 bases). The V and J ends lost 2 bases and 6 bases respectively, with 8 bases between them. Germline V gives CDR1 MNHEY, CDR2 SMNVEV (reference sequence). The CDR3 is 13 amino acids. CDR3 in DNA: TGTGCCAGCAGTTTAGCAGGGCGCAATGAGCAGTTCTTC. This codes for CASSLAGRNEQFF.

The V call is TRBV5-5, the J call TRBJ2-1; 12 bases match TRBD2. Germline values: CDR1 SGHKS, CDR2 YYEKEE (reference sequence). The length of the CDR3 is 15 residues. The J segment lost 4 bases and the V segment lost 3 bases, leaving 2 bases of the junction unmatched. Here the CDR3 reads CASSSLAGGYNEQFF. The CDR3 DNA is TGTGCCAGCAGCTCACTAGCGGGGGGTTACAATGAGCAGTTCTTC.

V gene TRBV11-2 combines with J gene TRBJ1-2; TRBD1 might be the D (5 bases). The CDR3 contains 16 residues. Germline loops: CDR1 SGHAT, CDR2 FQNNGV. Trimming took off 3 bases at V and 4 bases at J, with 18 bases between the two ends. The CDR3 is CASSLDPTADLYGYTF. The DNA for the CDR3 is TGTGCCAGCAGCTTGGACCCGACAGCGGACCTCTATGGCTACACCTTC.

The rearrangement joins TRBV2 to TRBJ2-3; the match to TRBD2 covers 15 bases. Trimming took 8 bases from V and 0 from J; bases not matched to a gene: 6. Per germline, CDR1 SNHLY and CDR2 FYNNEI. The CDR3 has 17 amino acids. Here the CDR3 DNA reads TGTGCCAGCCCGGGACTAGCGGGGGGTAGGAGCACAGATACGCAGTATTTT. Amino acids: CASPGLAGGRSTDTQYF.

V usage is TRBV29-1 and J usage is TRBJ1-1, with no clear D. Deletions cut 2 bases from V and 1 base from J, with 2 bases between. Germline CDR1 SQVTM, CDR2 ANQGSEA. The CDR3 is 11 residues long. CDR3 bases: TGCAGCGTTGAAACGAACACTGAAGCTTTCTTT. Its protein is CSVETNTEAFF.

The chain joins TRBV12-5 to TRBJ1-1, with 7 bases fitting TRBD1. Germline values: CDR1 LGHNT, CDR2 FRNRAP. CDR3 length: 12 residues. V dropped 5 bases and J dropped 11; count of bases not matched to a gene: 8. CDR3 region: CASGQDRVRAFF. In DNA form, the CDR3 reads TGTGCTAGTGGTCAAGACAGGGTACGCGCTTTCTTT. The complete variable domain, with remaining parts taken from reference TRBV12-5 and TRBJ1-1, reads DARVTQTPRHKVTEMGQEVTMRCQPILGHNTVFWYRQTMMQGLELLAYFRNRAPLDDSGMPKDRFSAEMPDATLATLKIQPSEPRDSAVYFCASGQDRVRAFFGQGTRLTVV.

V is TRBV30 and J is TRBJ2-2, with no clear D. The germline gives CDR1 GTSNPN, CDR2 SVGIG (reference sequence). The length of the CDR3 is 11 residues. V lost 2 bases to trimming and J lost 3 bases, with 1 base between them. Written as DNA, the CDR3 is TGTGCCTGGAGTCACACCGGGGAGCTGTTTTTT. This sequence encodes CAWSHTGELFF.

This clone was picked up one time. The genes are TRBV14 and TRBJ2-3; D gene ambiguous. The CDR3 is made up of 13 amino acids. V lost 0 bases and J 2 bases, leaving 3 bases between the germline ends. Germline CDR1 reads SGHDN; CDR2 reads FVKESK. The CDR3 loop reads CASSQESTDTQYF. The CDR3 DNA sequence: TGTGCCAGCAGCCAAGAATCCACAGATACGCAGTATTTT. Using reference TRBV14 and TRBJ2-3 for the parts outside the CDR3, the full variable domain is EAGVTQFPSHSVIEKGQTVTLRCDPISGHDNLYWYRRVMGKEIKFLLHFVKESKQDESGMPNNRFLAERTGGTYSTLKVQPAELEDSGVYFCASSQESTDTQYFGPGTRLTVL.

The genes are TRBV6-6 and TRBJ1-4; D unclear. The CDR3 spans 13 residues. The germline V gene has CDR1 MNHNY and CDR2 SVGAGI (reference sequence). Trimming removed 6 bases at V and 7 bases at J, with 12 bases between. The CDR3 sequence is CASRSGGSEKLFF. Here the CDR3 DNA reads TGTGCCAGCAGGTCGGGTGGGAGTGAAAAACTGTTTTTT.

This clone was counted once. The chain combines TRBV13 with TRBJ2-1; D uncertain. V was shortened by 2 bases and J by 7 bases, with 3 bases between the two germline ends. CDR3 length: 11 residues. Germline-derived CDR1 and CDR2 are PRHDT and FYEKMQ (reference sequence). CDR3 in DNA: TGTGCCAGCAGCTTACTTAATGAGCAGTTCTTC. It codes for CASSLLNEQFF.

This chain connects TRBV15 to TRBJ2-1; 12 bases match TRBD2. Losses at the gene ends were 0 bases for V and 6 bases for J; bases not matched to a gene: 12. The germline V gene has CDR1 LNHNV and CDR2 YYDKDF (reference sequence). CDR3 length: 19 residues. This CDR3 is CATSRDLKASGGAVNEQFF. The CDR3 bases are TGTGCCACCAGCAGAGATCTTAAGGCTAGCGGGGGGGCAGTCAATGAGCAGTTCTTC.

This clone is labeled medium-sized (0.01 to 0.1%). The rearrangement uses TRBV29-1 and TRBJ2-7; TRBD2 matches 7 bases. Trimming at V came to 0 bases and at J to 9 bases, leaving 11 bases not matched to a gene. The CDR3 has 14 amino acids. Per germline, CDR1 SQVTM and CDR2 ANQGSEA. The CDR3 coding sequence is TGCAGCGTTGAAGATAGGGGACTAATTAACGCGCAGTACTTC. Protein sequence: CSVEDRGLINAQYF.

CDR3 loop: CSVPDRPGGYTF. The CDR3 DNA is TGCAGCGTCCCCGACAGGCCGGGAGGCTACACCTTC. V gene TRBV29-1 combines with J gene TRBJ1-2; maybe TRBD1 (6 bases). The germline V gene encodes CDR1 SQVTM and CDR2 ANQGSEA. This CDR3 spans 12 amino acids. V lost 6 bases and J lost 8, with 16 bases in between.

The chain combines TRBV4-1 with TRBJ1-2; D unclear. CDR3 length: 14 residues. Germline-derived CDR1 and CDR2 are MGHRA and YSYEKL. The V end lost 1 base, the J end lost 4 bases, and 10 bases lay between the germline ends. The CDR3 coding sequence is TGCGCCAGCAGCCAAGGATTGGGATTCTATGGCTACACCTTC. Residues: CASSQGLGFYGYTF.

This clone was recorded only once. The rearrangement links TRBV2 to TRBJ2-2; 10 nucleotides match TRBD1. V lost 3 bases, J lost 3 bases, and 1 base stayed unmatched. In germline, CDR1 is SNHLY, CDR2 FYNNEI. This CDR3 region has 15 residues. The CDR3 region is CASSEGQGYTGELFF. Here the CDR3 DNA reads TGTGCCAGCAGTGAGGGACAGGGGTACACCGGGGAGCTGTTTTTT.

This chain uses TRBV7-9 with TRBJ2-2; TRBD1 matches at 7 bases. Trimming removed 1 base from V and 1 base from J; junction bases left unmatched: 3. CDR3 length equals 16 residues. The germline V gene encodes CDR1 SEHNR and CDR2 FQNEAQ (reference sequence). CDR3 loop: CASSLEGTENTGELFF. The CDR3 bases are TGTGCCAGCAGCTTAGAGGGGACAGAGAACACCGGGGAGCTGTTTTTT.

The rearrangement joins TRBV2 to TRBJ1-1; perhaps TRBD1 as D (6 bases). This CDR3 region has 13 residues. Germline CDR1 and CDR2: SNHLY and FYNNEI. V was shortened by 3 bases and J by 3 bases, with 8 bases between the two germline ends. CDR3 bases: TGTGCCAGCAGTGACGCAGGGGACACTGAAGCTTTCTTT. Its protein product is CASSDAGDTEAFF.

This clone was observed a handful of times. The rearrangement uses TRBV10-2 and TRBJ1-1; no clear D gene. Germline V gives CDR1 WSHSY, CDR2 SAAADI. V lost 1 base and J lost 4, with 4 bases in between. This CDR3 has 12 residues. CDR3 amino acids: CASSEYVTEAFF. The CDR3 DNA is TGCGCCAGCAGTGAGTACGTCACTGAAGCTTTCTTT.

The CDR3, as DNA: TGTGCCAGCATACTGAGAGATACGCAGTATTTT. It is translated as CASILRDTQYF. The V and J genes are TRBV27 and TRBJ2-3; no reliable D call. The V end was cut by 7 bases, the J end by 5 bases, with 7 bases between. Germline CDR1 MNHEY, CDR2 SMNVEV (reference sequence). The CDR3 spans 11 residues.